This section outlines one T cell receptor (beta chain) sequence together with its context. This clonotype has just a few counts. What antigen it recognizes has not been identified. The sample holds no much larger clone one base away, and base qualities are not on file. These data are taken from a study of type 1 regulatory T cells (dated by TCRdb to about 2021). General notes on the study: An in vitro protocol by which a Tr1-enriched, alloantigen-specific CD4 T cell product named T-allo10 was generated was characterized in the study. T-allo10 was being evaluated clinically in patients with hematological malignancies who were receiving allogeneic hematopoietic stem cell transplantation.

In the germline V gene (reference sequence), CDR1 corresponds to LNHNV and CDR2 to YYDKDF. The CDR3 runs 14 amino acids, cysteine and phenylalanine included. Only the CDR3 DNA is retained, 42 bases long and in frame from the first base. The V end loses 2 bases and the J end loses 7 bases, and a stretch of 14 bases separates them. Data came from an Illumina MiSeq. TCRdb cleaned the public reads at Q25 with fastp, built clones with MiXCR and kept in-frame beta chains. Each CDR3 protein gets just one entry, which takes the most common genes and DNA from the rows behind it. For this sample the table gives 80,000 to 100,000 distinct CDR3 sequences, of which around a third were detected only once. The ten largest clones take up approximately 2.2% of the sample.

The receptor comes from a human donor in good health. This sequence uses TRBV15 and TRBJ2-5; no D segment can be confidently identified. Sample: CD4+ T cells, either the whole sample or a sorted fraction (not recorded which). Here the CDR3 is given as CATSRRVVAATQYF. The nucleotide sequence reads TGTGCCACCAGCAGACGGGTGGTGGCCGCGACCCAGTACTTC.